Here is one TCR beta chain with its context. Its antigen is undetermined. Recipients were bled about 28 days pretransplant and at posttransplant days 30, 100, 180. The data derive from a study of T cell clonotyping in hematopoietic cell transplantation. Findings of the study overall: Few recipient clonotypes overlapped donors; over 95% were de novo at given depth. Graft donor and pretransplant recipient Inverse Simpson Index values predicted broader posttransplant TCR diversity.

Assay used: immunoSEQ multiplex PCR; TCRdb lists only in-frame clones, some missing. The repertoire holds several thousand clones, with around 18% as singletons. V was trimmed by 1 base and J by 1 base, leaving 13 bases between them. CDR1 is MGHRA and CDR2 is YSYEKL in the germline V gene. The CDR3 loop spans 16 amino acids. The chain joins TRBV4-1 to TRBJ2-5, with D unclear. The input for sequencing was peripheral blood mononuclear cells, taken 30 days after allogeneic stem cell transplant. This clonotype was sampled from a male patient in his fifties who had an allogeneic stem cell transplant from a related donor, so the T cells may come from the graft donor. Some clones in this sample may be carry-over from other donors' samples. CDR3 sequence (DNA): TGCGCCAGCAGCCAAGGCCCTAGGCGATTCCAAGAGACCCAGTACTTC. Residues: CASSQGPRRFQETQYF.